The entry that follows covers one TCR beta chain sequence. Time point reported: sample taken at primary tumor resection. Samples came from 70 to 80 TRACERx patients with untreated early-stage lung cancer. Sequencing covered unsorted whole RNA taken from tumor, nontumor lung or frozen PBMC. The record originates from a study of spatial heterogeneity in lung cancer. This CDR3 contains 16 residues. Looked up from germline, CDR1 is DFQATT and CDR2 is SNEGSKA (reference sequence). With 3 bases removed from V and 2 bases from J, the gap between germline ends came to 20 bases. TCRdb re-called the 5' RACE reads through MiXCR, storing one row per CDR3 protein. The table includes tens of thousands of distinct CDR3 sequences, around 13% detected once.

The sequences come from PBMCs, collected at surgery. The receptor's source is a male donor with early-stage non-small cell lung cancer. The chain combines TRBV20-1 with TRBJ2-7, with D perhaps TRBD2 (6 bases). The CDR3 nucleotides read TGCAGTGCTAGTGATGCGACTAGTGAGGGACCCTACGAGCAGTACTTC. This codes for CSASDATSEGPYEQYF.